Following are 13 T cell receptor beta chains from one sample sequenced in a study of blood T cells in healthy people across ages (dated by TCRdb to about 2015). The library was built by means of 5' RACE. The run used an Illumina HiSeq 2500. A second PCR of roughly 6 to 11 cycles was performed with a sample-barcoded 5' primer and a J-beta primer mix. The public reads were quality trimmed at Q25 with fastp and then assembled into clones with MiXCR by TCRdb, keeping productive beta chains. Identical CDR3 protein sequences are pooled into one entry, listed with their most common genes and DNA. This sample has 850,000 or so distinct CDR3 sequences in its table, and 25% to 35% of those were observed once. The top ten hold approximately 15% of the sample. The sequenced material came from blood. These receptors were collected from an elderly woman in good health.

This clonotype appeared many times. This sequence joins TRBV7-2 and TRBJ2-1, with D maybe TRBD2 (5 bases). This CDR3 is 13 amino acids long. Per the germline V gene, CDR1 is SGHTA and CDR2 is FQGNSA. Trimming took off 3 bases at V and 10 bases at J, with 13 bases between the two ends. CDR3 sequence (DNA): TGTGCCAGCAGCTTCCGGGGATCAGAGGAGCAGTTCTTC. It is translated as CASSFRGSEEQFF.

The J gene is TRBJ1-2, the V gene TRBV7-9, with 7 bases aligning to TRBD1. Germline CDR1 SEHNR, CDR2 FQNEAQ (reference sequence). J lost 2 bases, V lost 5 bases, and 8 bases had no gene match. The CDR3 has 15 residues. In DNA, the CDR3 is TGTGCCAGCAGCCCACAGGGACAGTTAAACTATGGCTACACCTTC. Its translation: CASSPQGQLNYGYTF. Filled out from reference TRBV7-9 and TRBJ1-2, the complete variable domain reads DTGVSQNPRHKITKRGQNVTFRCDPISEHNRLYWYRQTLGQGPEFLTYFQNEAQLEKSRLLSDRFSAERPKGSFSTLEIQRTEQGDSAMYLCASSPQGQLNYGYTFGSGTRLTVV.

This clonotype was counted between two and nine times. CDR3 in DNA: TGTGCCAGCAGCTCTCGGCAGGCACTAAGCTATGGCTACACCTTC. Translation gives CASSSRQALSYGYTF. The chain combines TRBV7-9 with TRBJ1-2, with D unclear. The CDR3 sequence is 15 residues long. V gave up 4 bases and J gave up 4 bases, with 16 bases separating them. Germline assignment: CDR1 SEHNR and CDR2 FQNEAQ (reference sequence). Full variable domain (remainder filled in from reference TRBV7-9 and TRBJ1-2): DTGVSQNPRHKITKRGQNVTFRCDPISEHNRLYWYRQTLGQGPEFLTYFQNEAQLEKSRLLSDRFSAERPKGSFSTLEIQRTEQGDSAMYLCASSSRQALSYGYTFGSGTRLTVV.

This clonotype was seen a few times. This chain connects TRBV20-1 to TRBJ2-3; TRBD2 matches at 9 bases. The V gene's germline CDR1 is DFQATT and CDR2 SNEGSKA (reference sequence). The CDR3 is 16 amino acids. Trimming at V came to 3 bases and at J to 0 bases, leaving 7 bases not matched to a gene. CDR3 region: CSASVGLAPSTDTQYF. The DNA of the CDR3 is TGCAGTGCTAGTGTAGGACTAGCGCCTAGCACAGATACGCAGTATTTT.

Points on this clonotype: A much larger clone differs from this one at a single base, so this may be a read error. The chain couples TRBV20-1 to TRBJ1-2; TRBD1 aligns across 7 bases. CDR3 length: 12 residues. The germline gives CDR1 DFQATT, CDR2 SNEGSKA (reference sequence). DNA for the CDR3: TGCAGCGAAGCGACAGGGAACTATGGCCACACCTTC. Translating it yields CSEATGNYGHTF.

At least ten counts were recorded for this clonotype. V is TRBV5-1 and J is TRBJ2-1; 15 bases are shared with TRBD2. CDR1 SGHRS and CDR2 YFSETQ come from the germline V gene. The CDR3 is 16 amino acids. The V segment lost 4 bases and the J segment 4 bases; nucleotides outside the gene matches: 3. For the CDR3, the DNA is TGCGCCAGCAGCACCGGACTAGCGGGGGGGTACAATGAGCAGTTCTTC. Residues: CASSTGLAGGYNEQFF.

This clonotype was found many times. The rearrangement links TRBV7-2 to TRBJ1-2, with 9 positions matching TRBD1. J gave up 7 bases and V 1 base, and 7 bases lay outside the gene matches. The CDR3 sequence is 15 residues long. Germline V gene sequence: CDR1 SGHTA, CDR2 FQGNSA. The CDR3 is CASSLGIGTGLGYTF. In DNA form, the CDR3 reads TGTGCCAGCAGCTTAGGAATCGGGACAGGGCTTGGCTACACCTTC.

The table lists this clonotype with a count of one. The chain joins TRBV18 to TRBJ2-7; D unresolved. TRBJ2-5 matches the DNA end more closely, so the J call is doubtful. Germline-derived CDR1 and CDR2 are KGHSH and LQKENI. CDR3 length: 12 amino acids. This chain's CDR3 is CASATPQETQYF. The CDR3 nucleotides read TGTGCCAGCGCTACGCCCCAAGAGACCCAGTACTTC.

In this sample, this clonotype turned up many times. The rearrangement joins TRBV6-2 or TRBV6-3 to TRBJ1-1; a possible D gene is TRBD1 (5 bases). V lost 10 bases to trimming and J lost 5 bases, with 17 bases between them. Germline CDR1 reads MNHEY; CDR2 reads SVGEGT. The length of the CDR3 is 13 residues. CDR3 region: CATQRGLRTEAFF. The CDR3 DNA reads TGTGCCACCCAAAGGGGTTTGAGGACTGAAGCTTTCTTT.

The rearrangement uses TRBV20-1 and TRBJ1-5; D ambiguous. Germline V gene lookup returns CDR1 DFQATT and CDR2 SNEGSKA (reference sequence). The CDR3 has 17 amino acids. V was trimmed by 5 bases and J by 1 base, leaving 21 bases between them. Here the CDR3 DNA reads TGCAGTGCTTCATTCAAAGGGTCGTCTTCCAGCAATCAGCCCCAGCATTTT. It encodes CSASFKGSSSSNQPQHF.

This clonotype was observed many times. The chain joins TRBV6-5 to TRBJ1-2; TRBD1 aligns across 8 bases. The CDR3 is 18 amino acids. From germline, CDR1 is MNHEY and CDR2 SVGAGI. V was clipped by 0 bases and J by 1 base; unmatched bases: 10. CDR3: CASSYSPRDRQSNYGYTF. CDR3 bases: TGTGCCAGCAGTTACTCCCCCCGGGACAGGCAAAGTAACTATGGCTACACCTTC.

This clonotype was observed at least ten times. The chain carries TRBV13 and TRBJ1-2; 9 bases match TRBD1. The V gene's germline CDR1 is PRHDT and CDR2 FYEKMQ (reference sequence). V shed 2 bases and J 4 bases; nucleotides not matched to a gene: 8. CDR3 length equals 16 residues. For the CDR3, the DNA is TGTGCCAGCAGCTTACCCGCCGGGACAGGGTCCTATGGCTACACCTTC. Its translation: CASSLPAGTGSYGYTF.

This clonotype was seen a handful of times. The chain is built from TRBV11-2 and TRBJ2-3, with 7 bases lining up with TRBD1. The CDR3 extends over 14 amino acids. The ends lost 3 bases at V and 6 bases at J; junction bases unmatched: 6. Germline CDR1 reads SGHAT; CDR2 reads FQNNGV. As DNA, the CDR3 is TGTGCCAGCAGCTTCTACAGGGGATGGGATACGCAGTATTTT. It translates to CASSFYRGWDTQYF.